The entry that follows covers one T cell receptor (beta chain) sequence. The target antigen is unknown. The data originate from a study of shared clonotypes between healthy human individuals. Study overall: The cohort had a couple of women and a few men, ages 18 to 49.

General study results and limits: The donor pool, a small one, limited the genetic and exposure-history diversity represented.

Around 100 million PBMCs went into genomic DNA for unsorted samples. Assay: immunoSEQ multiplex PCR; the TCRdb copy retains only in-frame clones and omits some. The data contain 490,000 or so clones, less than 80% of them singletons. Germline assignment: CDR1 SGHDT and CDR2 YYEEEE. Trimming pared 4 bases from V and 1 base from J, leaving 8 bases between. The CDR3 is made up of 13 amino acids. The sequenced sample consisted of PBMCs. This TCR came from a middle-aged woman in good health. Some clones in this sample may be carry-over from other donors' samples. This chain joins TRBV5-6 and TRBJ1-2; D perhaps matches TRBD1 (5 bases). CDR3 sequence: CASSRDFNYGYTF. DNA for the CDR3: TGTGCCAGCAGCCGGGACTTTAACTATGGCTACACCTTC.